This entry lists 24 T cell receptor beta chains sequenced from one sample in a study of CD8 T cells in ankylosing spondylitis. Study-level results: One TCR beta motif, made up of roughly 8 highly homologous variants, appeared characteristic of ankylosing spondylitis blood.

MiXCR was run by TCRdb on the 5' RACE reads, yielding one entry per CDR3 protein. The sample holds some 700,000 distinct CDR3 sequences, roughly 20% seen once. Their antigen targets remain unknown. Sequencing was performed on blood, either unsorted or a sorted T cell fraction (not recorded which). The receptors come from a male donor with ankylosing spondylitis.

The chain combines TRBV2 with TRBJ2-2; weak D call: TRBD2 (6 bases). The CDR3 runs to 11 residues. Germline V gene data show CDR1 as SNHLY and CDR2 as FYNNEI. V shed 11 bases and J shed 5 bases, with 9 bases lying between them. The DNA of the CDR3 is TGTGCCGGGAGGATGACCGGGGAGCTGTTTTTT. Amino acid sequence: CAGRMTGELFF.

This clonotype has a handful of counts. In DNA form, the CDR3 reads TGCGCCAGCAGCTTGCGCATTACAGGGGGCTCCTATAATTCACCCCTCCACTTT. Translated, it gives CASSLRITGGSYNSPLHF. The chain carries TRBV5-1 and TRBJ1-6, with TRBD1 matching over 8 bases. The V gene end was trimmed by 1 base and the J gene end by 0 bases; junction bases not matched to a gene: 6. The CDR3 covers 18 residues. CDR1 and CDR2 (germline): SGHRS, YFSETQ.

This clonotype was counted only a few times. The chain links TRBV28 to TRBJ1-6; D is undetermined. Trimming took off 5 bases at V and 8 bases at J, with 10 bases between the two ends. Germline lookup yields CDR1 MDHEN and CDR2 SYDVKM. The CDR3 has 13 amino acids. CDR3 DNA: TGTGCCAGCAGTCGAGGTTCCTATTCACCCCTCCACTTT. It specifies CASSRGSYSPLHF.

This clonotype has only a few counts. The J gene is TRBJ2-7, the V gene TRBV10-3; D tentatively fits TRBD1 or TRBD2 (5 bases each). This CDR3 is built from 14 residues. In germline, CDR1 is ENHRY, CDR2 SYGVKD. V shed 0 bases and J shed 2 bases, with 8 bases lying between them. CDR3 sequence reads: CAISESGAAYEQYF. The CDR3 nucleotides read TGTGCCATCAGTGAGTCCGGGGCTGCCTACGAGCAGTACTTC.

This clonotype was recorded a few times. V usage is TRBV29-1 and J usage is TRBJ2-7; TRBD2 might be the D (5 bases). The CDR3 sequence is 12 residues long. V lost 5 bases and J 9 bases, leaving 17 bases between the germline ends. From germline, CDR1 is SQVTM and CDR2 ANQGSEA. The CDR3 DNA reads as TGCAGCGTTAGCGGTTTTGACGGCGGGCAGTACTTC. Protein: CSVSGFDGGQYF.

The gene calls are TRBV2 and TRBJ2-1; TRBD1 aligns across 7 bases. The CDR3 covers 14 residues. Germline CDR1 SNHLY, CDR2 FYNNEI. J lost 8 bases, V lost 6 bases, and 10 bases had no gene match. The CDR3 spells CASRRQGFWDEQFF. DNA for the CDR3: TGTGCCAGCAGGAGACAGGGTTTTTGGGATGAGCAGTTCTTC.

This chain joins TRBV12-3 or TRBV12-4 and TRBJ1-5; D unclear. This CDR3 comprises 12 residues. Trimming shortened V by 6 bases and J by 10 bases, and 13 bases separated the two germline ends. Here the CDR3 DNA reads TGTGCCAGCAGCCCCATTCTTGTCCCCCAGCATTTT. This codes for CASSPILVPQHF.

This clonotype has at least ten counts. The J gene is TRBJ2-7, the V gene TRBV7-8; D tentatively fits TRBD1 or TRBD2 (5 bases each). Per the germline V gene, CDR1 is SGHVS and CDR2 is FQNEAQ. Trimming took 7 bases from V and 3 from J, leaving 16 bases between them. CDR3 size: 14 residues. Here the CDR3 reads CASTRTRDGYEQYF. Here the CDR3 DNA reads TGTGCCAGCACCCGGACTCGGGACGGCTACGAGCAGTACTTC.

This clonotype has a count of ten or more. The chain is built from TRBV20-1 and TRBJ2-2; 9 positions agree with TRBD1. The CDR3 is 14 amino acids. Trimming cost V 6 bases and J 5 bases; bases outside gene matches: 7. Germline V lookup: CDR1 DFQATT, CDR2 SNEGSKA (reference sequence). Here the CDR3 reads CSAGTGGFTGELFF. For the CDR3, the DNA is TGCAGTGCGGGCACAGGGGGCTTTACCGGGGAGCTGTTTTTT.

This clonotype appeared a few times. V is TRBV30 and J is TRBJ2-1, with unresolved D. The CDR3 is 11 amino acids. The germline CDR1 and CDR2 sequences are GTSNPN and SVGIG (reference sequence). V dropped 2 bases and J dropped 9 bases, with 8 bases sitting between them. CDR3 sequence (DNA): TGTGCCTGGAGTATTGGCAGTGAGCAGTTCTTC. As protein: CAWSIGSEQFF.

DNA for the CDR3: TGTGCCAGCAGTGAATCCATGGAAACCAGTGAAGCTTTCTTT. Translating it yields CASSESMETSEAFF. V gene TRBV6-1 combines with J gene TRBJ1-1; D is ambiguous. Germline CDR1 MNHNS, CDR2 SASEGT. V was clipped by 2 bases and J by 7 bases, with 14 bases between them. This CDR3 is 14 amino acids long.

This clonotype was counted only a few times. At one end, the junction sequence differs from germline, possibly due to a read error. DNA for the CDR3: TGTGCCAGCAGCCACCCCCGGGGGGGCTCCACCTTC. Protein sequence: CASSHPRGGSTF. This sequence joins TRBV3-1 and TRBJ1-2, with a weak D call TRBD1 (6 bases). The CDR3 has 12 residues. The germline CDR1 and CDR2 sequences are LGHDT and YNNKEL (reference sequence).

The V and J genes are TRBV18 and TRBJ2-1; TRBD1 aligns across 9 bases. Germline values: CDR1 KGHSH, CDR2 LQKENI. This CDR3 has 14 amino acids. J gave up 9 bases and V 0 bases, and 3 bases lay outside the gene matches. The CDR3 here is CASSPPTGGGEQFF. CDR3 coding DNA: TGTGCCAGCTCACCACCCACAGGGGGCGGTGAGCAGTTCTTC.

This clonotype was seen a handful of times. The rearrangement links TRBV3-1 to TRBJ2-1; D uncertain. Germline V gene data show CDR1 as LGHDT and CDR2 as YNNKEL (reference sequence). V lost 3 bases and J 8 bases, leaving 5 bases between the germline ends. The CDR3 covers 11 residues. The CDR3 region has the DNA TGTGCCAGCAGCCAGATCGATGAGCAGTTCTTC. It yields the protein CASSQIDEQFF.

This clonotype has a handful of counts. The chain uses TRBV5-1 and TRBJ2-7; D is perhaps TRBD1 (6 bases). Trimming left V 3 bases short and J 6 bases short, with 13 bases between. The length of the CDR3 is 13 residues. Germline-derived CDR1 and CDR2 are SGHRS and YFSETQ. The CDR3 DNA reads TGCGCCAGCAGCTGGCTTGTAGGGGGCGAGCAGTACTTC. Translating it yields CASSWLVGGEQYF.

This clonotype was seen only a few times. The CDR3 DNA is TGCAGTGCGCCTAGACTAGAACTCTACGAGCAGTACTTC. Translated, it gives CSAPRLELYEQYF. J is TRBJ2-7 and V is TRBV20-1, with D possibly being TRBD2 (6 bases). Deletions cut 6 bases from V and 3 bases from J, with 15 bases between. The CDR3 contains 13 residues. Germline V lookup: CDR1 DFQATT, CDR2 SNEGSKA (reference sequence).

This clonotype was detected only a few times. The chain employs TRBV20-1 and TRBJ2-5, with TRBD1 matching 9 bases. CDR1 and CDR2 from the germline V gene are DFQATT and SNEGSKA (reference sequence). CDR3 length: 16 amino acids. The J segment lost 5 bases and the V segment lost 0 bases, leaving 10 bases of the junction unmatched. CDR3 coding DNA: TGCAGTGCTAGAGATTCAAGGACAGGGGCCCAGGAGACCCAGTACTTC. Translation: CSARDSRTGAQETQYF.

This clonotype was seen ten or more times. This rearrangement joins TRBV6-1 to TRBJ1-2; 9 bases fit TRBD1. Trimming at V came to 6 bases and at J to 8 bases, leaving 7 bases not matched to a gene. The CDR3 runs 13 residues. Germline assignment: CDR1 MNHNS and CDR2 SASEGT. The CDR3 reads CASSPQGAQGYTF. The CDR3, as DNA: TGTGCCAGCAGCCCACAGGGGGCGCAGGGCTACACCTTC.

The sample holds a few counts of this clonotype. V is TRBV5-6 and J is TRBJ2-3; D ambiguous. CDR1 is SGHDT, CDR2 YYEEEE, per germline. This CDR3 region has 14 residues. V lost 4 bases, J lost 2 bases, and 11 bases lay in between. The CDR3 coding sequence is TGTGCCAGCAGCCCTACTATACCCACAGATACGCAGTATTTT. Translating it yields CASSPTIPTDTQYF.

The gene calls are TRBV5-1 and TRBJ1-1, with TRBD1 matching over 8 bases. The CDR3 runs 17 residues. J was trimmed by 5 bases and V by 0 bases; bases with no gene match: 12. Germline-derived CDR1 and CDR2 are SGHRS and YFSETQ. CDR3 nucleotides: TGCGCCAGCAGCTTGGCCGGGACAGGAGGGGGGTGGACTGAAGCTTTCTTT. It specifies CASSLAGTGGGWTEAFF.

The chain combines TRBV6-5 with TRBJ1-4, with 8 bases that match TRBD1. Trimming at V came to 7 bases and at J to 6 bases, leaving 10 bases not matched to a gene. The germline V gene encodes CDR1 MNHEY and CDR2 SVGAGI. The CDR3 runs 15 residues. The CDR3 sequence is CASKFGDRLYEKLFF. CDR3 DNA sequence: TGTGCCAGCAAGTTTGGGGACAGGCTGTATGAAAAACTGTTTTTT.

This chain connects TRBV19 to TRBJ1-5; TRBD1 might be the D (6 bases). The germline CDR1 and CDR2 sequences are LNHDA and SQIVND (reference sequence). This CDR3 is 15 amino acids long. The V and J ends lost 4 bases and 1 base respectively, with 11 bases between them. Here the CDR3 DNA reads TGTGCCAGTAGTAGAAGACAGGAGAGCAATCAGCCCCAGCATTTT. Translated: CASSRRQESNQPQHF. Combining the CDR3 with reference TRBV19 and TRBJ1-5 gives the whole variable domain DGGITQSPKYLFRKEGQNVTLSCEQNLNHDAMYWYRQDPGQGLRLIYYSQIVNDFQKGDIAEGYSVSREKKESFPLTVTSAQKNPTAFYLCASSRRQESNQPQHFGDGTRLSIL.

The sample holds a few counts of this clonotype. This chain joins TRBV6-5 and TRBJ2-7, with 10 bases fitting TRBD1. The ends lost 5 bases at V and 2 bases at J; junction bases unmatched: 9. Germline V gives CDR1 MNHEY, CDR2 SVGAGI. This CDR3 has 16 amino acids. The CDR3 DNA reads TGTGCCAGCAGTAACAATCCCGGGACAGGGGCCTACGAGCAGTACTTC. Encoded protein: CASSNNPGTGAYEQYF.

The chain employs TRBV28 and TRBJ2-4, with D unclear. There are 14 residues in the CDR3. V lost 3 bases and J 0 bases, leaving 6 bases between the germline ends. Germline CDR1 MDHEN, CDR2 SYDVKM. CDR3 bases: TGTGCCAGCAGTTTTCTGATAGCCAAAAACATTCAGTACTTC. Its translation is CASSFLIAKNIQYF.